The T cell receptor beta chain described here comes from a study of blood T cell repertoires in COVID-19. Trimming pared 7 bases from V and 6 bases from J, leaving 9 bases between. The germline V gene has CDR1 SQVTM and CDR2 ANQGSEA. The CDR3 has 10 amino acids. Methods used by the authors: Reference gene primers were amplified, and this amplification served to estimate nucleated cell counts. Here immunoSEQ multiplex PCR was the method, and the copy in TCRdb shows in-frame clones only, minus some. V, J and clone size derive from that table, while D and trimming were established from the DNA sequence. The sample holds around 150,000 clones; 80% are singletons and the top ten take approximately 5%.

The sequence was obtained from a woman aged 45-60 years with acute or convalescent COVID-19. V gene TRBV29-1 combines with J gene TRBJ2-5; D is ambiguous. The specimen was peripheral blood. The CDR3 DNA is TGCAGCGCCTCTGGGCAGACCCAGTACTTC. Translating it yields CSASGQTQYF.